This T cell receptor (beta chain) was retrieved from a study of blood T cell repertoires in COVID-19. About the study: Samples came from the United States, Italy and Spain, spanning acute and convalescent COVID-19. T cells, B-cell-depleted T cells, or PBMCs supplied cDNA or gDNA.

Trimming left V 2 bases short and J 4 bases short, with 15 bases between. Germline assignment: CDR1 MNHEY and CDR2 SVGEGT. The CDR3 totals 16 residues. As handled by the study authors: Estimation of nucleated cell counts relied on the amplification of reference gene primers. Assay used: immunoSEQ multiplex PCR; TCRdb lists only in-frame clones, some missing. V and J calls and clone size are copied from that table; D and trimming were computed from the DNA. The data show 65,000 to 100,000 clones, around 88% seen once. The gene calls are TRBV6-2 or TRBV6-3 and TRBJ1-5; D is undetermined. This clonotype originated in a woman aged 80 or over with acute or convalescent COVID-19. Sample: peripheral blood. The CDR3 sequence: CASSYGEALGNQPQHF. The CDR3 region has the DNA TGTGCCAGCAGTTACGGAGAGGCCTTAGGAAATCAGCCCCAGCATTTT.